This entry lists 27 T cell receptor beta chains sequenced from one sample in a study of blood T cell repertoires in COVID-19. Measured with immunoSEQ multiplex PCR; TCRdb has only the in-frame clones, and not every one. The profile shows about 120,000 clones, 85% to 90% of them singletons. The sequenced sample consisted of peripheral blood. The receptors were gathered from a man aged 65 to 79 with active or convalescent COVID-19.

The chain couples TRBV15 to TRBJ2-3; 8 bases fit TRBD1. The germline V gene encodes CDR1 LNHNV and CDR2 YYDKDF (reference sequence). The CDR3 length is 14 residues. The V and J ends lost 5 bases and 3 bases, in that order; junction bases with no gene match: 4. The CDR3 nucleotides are TGTGCCACCAGCCTAGACAGGGGTACAGATACGCAGTATTTT. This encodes CATSLDRGTDTQYF.

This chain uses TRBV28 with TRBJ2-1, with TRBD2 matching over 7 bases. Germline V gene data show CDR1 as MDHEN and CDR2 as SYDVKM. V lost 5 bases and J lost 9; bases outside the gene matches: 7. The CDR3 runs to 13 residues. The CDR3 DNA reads TGTGCCAGCAGTACAACTAGCGTACGTGAGCAGTTCTTC. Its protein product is CASSTTSVREQFF.

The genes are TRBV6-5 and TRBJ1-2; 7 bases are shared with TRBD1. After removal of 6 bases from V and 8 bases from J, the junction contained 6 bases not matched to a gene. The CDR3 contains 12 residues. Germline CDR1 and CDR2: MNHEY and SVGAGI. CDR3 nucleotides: TGTGCCAGCAGCTCAGACAGGGAGGGCTACACCTTC. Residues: CASSSDREGYTF.

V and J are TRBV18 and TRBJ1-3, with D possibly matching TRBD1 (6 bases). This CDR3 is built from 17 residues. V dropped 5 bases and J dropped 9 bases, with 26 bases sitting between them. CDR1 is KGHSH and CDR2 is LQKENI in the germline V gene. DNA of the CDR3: TGTGCCAGCTCATCCCGACCAGGACAGACGACAGAAGGCACCATATATTTT. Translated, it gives CASSSRPGQTTEGTIYF.

The CDR3 reads CASSFSGIKETQYF. The CDR3 DNA reads as TGTGCCAGCAGTTTTTCCGGGATTAAAGAGACCCAGTACTTC. V is TRBV27 and J is TRBJ2-5; perhaps TRBD2 as D (5 bases). The CDR3 is 14 residues long. Trimming removed 3 bases at V and 3 bases at J, with 11 bases between. The germline gives CDR1 MNHEY, CDR2 SMNVEV (reference sequence).

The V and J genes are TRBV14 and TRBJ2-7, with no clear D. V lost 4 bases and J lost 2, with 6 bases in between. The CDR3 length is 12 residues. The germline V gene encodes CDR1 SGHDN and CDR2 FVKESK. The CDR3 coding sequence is TGTGCCAGCAGCCTAGACACCTACGAGCAGTACTTC. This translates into CASSLDTYEQYF. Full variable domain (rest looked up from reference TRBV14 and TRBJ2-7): EAGVTQFPSHSVIEKGQTVTLRCDPISGHDNLYWYRRVMGKEIKFLLHFVKESKQDESGMPNNRFLAERTGGTYSTLKVQPAELEDSGVYFCASSLDTYEQYFGPGTRLTVT.

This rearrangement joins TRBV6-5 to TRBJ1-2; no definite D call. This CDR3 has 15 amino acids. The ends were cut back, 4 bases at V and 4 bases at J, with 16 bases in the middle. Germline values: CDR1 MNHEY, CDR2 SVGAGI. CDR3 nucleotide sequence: TGTGCCAGCAGTTCCGGAGGAGGGTCAATCTATGGCTACACCTTC. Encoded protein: CASSSGGGSIYGYTF.

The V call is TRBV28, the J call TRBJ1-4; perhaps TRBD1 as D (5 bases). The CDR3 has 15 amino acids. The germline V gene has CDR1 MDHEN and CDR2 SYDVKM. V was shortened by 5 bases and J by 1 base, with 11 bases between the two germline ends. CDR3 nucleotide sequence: TGTGCCAGCAGTCTCCGGGGGGGAACTAATGAAAAACTGTTTTTT. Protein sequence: CASSLRGGTNEKLFF.

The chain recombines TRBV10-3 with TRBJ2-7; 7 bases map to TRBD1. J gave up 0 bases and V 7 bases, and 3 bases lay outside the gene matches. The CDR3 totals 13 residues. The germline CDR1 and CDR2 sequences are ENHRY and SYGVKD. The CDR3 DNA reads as TGTGCCATCACCAGGGACAGCTCCTACGAGCAGTACTTC. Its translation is CAITRDSSYEQYF.

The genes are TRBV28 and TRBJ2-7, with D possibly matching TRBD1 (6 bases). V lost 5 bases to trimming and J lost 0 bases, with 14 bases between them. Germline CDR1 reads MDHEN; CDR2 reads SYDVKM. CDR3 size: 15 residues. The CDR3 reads CASSARDKSSYEQYF. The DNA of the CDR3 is TGTGCCAGCAGTGCTCGGGACAAGAGCTCCTACGAGCAGTACTTC.

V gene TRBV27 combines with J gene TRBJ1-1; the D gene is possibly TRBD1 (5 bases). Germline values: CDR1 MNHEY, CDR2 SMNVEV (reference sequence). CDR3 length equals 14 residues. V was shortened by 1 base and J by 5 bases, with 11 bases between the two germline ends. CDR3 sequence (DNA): TGTGCCAGCAGTTTATGGCAGTCAGGGACTGAAGCTTTCTTT. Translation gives CASSLWQSGTEAFF.

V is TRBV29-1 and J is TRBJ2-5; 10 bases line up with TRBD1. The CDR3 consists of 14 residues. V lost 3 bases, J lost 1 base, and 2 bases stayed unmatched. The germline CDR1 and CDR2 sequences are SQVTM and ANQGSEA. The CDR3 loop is CSVEDRGFQETQYF. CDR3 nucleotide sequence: TGCAGCGTTGAGGACAGGGGGTTCCAAGAGACCCAGTACTTC.

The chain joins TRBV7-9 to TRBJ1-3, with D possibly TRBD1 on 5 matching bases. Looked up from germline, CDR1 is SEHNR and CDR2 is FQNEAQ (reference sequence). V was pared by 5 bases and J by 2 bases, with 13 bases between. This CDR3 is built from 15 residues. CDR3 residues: CASSLVEGPGNTIYF. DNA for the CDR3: TGTGCCAGCAGCCTAGTGGAGGGACCTGGAAACACCATATATTTT.

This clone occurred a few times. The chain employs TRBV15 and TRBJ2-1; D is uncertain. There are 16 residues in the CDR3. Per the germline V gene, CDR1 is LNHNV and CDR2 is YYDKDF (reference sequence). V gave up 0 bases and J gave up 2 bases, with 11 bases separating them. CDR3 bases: TGTGCCACCAGCAGAGATCGCCTACCCCCCTACAATGAGCAGTTCTTC. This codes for CATSRDRLPPYNEQFF.

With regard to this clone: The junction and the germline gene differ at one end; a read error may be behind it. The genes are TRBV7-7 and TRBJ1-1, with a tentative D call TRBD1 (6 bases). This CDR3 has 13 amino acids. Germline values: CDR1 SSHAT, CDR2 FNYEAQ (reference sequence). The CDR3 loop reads CASSEGVNTEAFF. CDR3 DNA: TGTGCTAGCAGCGAGGGGGTTAACACTGAAGCTTTCTTT.

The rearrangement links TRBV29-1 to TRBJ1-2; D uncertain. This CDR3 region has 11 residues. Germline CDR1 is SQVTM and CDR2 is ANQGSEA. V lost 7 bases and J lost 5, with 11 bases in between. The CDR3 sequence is CSGAFGYGYTF. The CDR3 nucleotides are TGCAGCGGGGCCTTTGGGTATGGCTACACCTTC. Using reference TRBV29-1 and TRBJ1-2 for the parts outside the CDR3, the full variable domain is SAVISQKPSRDICQRGTSLTIQCQVDSQVTMMFWYRQQPGQSLTLIATANQGSEATYESGFVIDKFPISRPNLTFSTLTVSNMSPEDSSIYLCSGAFGYGYTFGSGTRLTVV.

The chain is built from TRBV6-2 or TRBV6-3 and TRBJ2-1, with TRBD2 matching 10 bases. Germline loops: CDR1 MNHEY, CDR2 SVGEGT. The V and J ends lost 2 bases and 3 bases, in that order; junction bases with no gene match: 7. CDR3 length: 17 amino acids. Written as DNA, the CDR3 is TGTGCCAGCAGTTACCGGTCCTCTAGCGGGGGCTACAATGAGCAGTTCTTC. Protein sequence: CASSYRSSSGGYNEQFF.

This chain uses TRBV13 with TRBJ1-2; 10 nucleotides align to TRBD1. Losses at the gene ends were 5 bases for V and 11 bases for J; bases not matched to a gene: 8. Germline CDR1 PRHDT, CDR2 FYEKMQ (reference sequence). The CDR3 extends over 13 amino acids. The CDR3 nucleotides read TGTGCCAGCAGCCACGGGACAGGGGTGCTGTACACCTTC. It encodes CASSHGTGVLYTF.

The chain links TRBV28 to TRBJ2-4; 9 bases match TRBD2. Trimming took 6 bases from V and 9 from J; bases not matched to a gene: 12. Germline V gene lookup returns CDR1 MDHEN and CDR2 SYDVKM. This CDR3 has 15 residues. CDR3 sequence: CASRAGISGSSIQYF. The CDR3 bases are TGTGCCAGCAGGGCCGGGATTAGCGGGAGTAGCATTCAGTACTTC.

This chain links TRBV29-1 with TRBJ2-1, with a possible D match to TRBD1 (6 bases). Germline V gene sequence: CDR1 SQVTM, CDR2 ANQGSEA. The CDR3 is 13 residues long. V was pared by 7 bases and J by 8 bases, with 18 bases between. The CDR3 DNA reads TGCAGCGCCGGTCCTAGTCAGGGGTATGAGCAGTTCTTC. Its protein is CSAGPSQGYEQFF.

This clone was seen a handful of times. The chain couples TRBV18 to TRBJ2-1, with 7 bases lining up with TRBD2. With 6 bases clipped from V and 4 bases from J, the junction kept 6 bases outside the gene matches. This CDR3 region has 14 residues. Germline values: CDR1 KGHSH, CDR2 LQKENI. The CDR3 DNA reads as TGTGCCAGCTCTCCGGGACTAACATACAATGAGCAGTTCTTC. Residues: CASSPGLTYNEQFF.

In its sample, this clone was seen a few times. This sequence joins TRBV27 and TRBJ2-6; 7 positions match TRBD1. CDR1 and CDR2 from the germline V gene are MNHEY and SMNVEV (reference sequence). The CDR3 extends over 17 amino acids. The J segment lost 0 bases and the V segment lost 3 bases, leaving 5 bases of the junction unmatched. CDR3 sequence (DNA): TGTGCCAGCAGTTTTAGACAGGGCCTCTCTGGGGCCAACGTCCTGACTTTC. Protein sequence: CASSFRQGLSGANVLTF.

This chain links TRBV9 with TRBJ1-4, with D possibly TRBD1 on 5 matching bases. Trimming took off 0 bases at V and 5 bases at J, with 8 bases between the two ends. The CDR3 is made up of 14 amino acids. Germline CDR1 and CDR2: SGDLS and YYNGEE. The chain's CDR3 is CASSVGQRNEKLFF. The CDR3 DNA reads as TGTGCCAGCAGCGTAGGACAGAGAAATGAAAAACTGTTTTTT.

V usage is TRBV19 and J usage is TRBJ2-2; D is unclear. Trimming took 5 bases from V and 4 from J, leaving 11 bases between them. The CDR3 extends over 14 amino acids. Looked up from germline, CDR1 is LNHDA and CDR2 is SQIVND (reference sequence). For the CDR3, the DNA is TGTGCCAGTAGTCCGTCCACAGCCACCGGGGAGCTGTTTTTT. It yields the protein CASSPSTATGELFF.

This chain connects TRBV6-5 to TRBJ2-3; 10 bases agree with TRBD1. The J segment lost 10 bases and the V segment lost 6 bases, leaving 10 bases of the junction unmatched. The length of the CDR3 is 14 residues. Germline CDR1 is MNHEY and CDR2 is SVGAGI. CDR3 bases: TGTGCCAGCAGCGCGGACAGGGGGGTTCCAGCGCAGTATTTT. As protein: CASSADRGVPAQYF.

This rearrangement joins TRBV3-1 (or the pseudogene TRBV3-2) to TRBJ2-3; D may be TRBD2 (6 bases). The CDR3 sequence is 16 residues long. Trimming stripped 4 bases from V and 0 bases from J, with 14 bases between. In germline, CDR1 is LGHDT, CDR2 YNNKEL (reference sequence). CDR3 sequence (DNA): TGTGCCAGCAGCCCAACTGGGAGGTCGAGCACAGATACGCAGTATTTT. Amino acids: CASSPTGRSSTDTQYF.

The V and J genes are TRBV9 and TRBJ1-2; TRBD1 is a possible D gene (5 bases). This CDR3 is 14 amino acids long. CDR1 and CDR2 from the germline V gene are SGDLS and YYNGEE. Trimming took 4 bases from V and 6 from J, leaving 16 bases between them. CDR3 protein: CASSLDSGRNGYTF. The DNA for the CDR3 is TGTGCCAGCAGCTTGGACTCAGGGAGGAATGGCTACACCTTC.